Reported below is one T cell receptor beta chain. V gave up 6 bases and J gave up 4 bases; unmatched junction bases: 11. This CDR3 region has 16 residues. The source material, RNA transcripts, was used to amplify TCR beta CDR3 regions. In the first-round RT-PCR of the TCR CDR3, the HTBI primer set was used. TCRdb analysed the multiplex PCR reads with MiXCR anew, one entry per CDR3 protein. The sample has 700,000 to 950,000 distinct CDR3 sequences; approximately 40% are singletons. This sample was taken from a study of T cells in Graves' hyperthyroidism and ophthalmopathy. The specimen was blood. The chain combines TRBV12-3 or TRBV12-4 with TRBJ2-7; TRBD1 aligns across 11 bases. The source is a woman between 40 and 55 years old with Graves' hyperthyroidism. The CDR3 loop reads CASSSLADRGHYEQYF. The DNA for the CDR3 is TGTGCCAGCAGCTCCCTCGCGGACAGGGGGCATTACGAGCAGTACTTC.